One and the same sample provided the 18 T cell receptor beta chains below, sequenced in a study of beta chain features in type 1 diabetes. Isolated RNA was reverse transcribed in full, so expressed TCRB transcripts were sequenced. The table came from immunoSEQ multiplex PCR; TCRdb's copy has only in-frame clones and leaves some out. The repertoire consists of about 250,000 clones, with roughly an eighth occurring once and the leading ten covering approximately 0.024%. The sequenced material came from naive CD4+ T cells from blood. The receptors shown here come from a woman aged 40 to 50 in good health.

V gene TRBV5-1 combines with J gene TRBJ2-7; TRBD1 matches 11 bases. Trimming removed 0 bases from V and 5 bases from J; junction bases left unmatched: 4. The CDR3 runs to 15 residues. Germline lookup yields CDR1 SGHRS and CDR2 YFSETQ. This CDR3 is CASSLGRGQGDEQYF. In DNA, the CDR3 is TGCGCCAGCAGCTTGGGCCGGGGACAGGGGGACGAGCAGTACTTC.

The CDR3 DNA is TGTGCCAGCAGCGCATCATCAGGGGGGACTAATGAAAAACTGTTTTTT. Amino acid sequence: CASSASSGGTNEKLFF. V is TRBV9 and J is TRBJ1-4, with TRBD1 matching 7 bases. The CDR3 is 16 residues long. CDR1 is SGDLS and CDR2 is YYNGEE in the germline V gene. J gave up 2 bases and V 3 bases, and 7 bases lay outside the gene matches.

The chain combines TRBV6-6 with TRBJ1-5; D might be TRBD1 (6 bases). Per the germline V gene, CDR1 is MNHNY and CDR2 is SVGAGI (reference sequence). V lost 5 bases and J 5 bases, leaving 13 bases between the germline ends. The CDR3 spans 14 residues. CDR3 in amino acids: CASSGRGHHQPQHF. CDR3 bases: TGTGCCAGCAGTGGCAGGGGCCACCATCAGCCCCAGCATTTT.

The rearrangement uses TRBV7-6 and TRBJ2-5, with D unresolved. Germline V CDR1 and CDR2: SGHVS, FNYEAQ. V gave up 5 bases and J gave up 2 bases, with 6 bases separating them. This CDR3 has 12 residues. CDR3 bases: TGTGCCAGCAGCCGTTTACAAGAGACCCAGTACTTC. It encodes CASSRLQETQYF.

The chain employs TRBV4-3 and TRBJ2-5; 8 nucleotides agree with TRBD1. Gene TRBJ2-7 matches the end of the DNA better, so the J call may be wrong. Germline V CDR1 and CDR2: LGHNA, YSLEER. CDR3 length equals 15 residues. In DNA, the CDR3 is TGCGCCAGCGGACTCGACAGGGGATCCTCCTACGAGCAGTACTTC. This gives the protein CASGLDRGSSYEQYF.

The genes are TRBV5-1 and TRBJ2-1, with 10 bases matching TRBD1. The CDR3 runs 15 residues. Germline CDR1 SGHRS, CDR2 YFSETQ. Trimming at V came to 2 bases and at J to 6 bases, leaving 5 bases not matched to a gene. The CDR3 is CASSFAGQGINEQFF. CDR3 nucleotide sequence: TGCGCCAGCAGCTTCGCGGGACAGGGGATCAATGAGCAGTTCTTC.

The rearrangement links TRBV4-1 to TRBJ2-7; 10 bases are a match to TRBD2. Looked up from germline, CDR1 is MGHRA and CDR2 is YSYEKL. CDR3 size: 17 residues. V was clipped by 3 bases and J by 4 bases; unmatched bases: 12. In DNA, the CDR3 is TGCGCCAGCAGCCAGGCCACTTTAGGACTAGCGGAGTACGAGCAGTACTTC. Residues: CASSQATLGLAEYEQYF.

The V gene is TRBV5-1, the J gene TRBJ2-7; 10 nucleotides align to TRBD1. With V trimmed by 4 bases and J by 4 bases, 11 bases remained unmatched. The CDR3 loop spans 16 amino acids. The germline V gene has CDR1 SGHRS and CDR2 YFSETQ. For the CDR3, the DNA is TGCGCCAGCAGCCCCGGGACAGGGGTTGTGAAGTACGAGCAGTACTTC. Translating gives CASSPGTGVVKYEQYF.

The chain recombines TRBV6-5 with TRBJ2-3, with 7 positions matching TRBD1. The CDR3 loop spans 16 amino acids. V dropped 0 bases and J dropped 0; count of bases not matched to a gene: 3. The V gene's germline CDR1 is MNHEY and CDR2 SVGAGI. CDR3 protein: CASSYSGTVSTDTQYF. The DNA for the CDR3 is TGTGCCAGCAGTTACTCAGGGACAGTGAGCACAGATACGCAGTATTTT.

The chain employs TRBV27 and TRBJ1-5, with D possibly matching TRBD1 (5 bases). V dropped 6 bases and J dropped 11 bases, with 23 bases sitting between them. Germline values: CDR1 MNHEY, CDR2 SMNVEV (reference sequence). The CDR3 runs 15 residues. DNA for the CDR3: TGTGCCAGCAGCGCACGGGACTTTCCTTTCGAGACCCAGCATTTT. Protein sequence: CASSARDFPFETQHF.

The chain couples TRBV4-1 to TRBJ1-4; D may be TRBD1 (6 bases). CDR1 is MGHRA and CDR2 is YSYEKL in the germline V gene. This CDR3 is 17 amino acids long. Trimming cost V 3 bases and J 3 bases, with 17 bases left between them. DNA of the CDR3: TGCGCCAGCAGCCACCTACCGAACAGGGCGCCTAATGAAAAACTGTTTTTT. It encodes CASSHLPNRAPNEKLFF.

The chain couples TRBV5-1 to TRBJ1-2, with 9 positions matching TRBD1. Germline-derived CDR1 and CDR2 are SGHRS and YFSETQ. V lost 6 bases to trimming and J lost 7 bases; unmatched junction nucleotides: 7. This CDR3 comprises 13 residues. The CDR3 DNA follows: TGCGCCAGCAACGCGGGACAGGGTAGTGGCTACACCTTC. Translation: CASNAGQGSGYTF.

The chain carries TRBV7-9 and TRBJ1-4; D gene uncertain. The CDR3 is 14 residues long. V shed 1 base and J shed 7 bases, with 10 bases lying between them. The germline V gene has CDR1 SEHNR and CDR2 FQNEAQ (reference sequence). DNA of the CDR3: TGTGCCAGCAGCTTAGGAGGGCGGGGTGAAAAACTGTTTTTT. Its protein product is CASSLGGRGEKLFF.

The CDR3 is CASSDIQGTGPQHF. The CDR3 coding sequence is TGTGCCAGCAGTGATATACAGGGGACTGGGCCCCAGCATTTT. The J gene is TRBJ1-5, the V gene TRBV6-5; 7 bases fit TRBD1. CDR1 MNHEY and CDR2 SVGAGI come from the germline V gene. The CDR3 runs 14 residues. J lost 9 bases, V lost 5 bases, and 10 bases had no gene match.

J is TRBJ1-1 and V is TRBV5-1; tentatively, D is TRBD1 (5 bases). V lost 3 bases and J lost 3, with 12 bases in between. This CDR3 region has 14 residues. CDR1 SGHRS and CDR2 YFSETQ come from the germline V gene. The CDR3 region has the DNA TGCGCCAGCAGCTGGGGGGAATTCTACACTGAAGCTTTCTTT. As protein: CASSWGEFYTEAFF.

This chain links TRBV5-6 with TRBJ1-5; 10 nucleotides line up with TRBD1. The germline gives CDR1 SGHDT, CDR2 YYEEEE. CDR3 size: 17 residues. The J segment lost 4 bases and the V segment lost 0 bases, leaving 7 bases of the junction unmatched. The CDR3 region has the DNA TGTGCCAGCAGCTTGGGACAGGGGGCTTTAGGGAATCAGCCCCAGCATTTT. It is translated as CASSLGQGALGNQPQHF.

This clone was seen only a few times. Other DNA variants within this sample encode the same CDR3. The chain has TRBV7-2 and TRBJ1-5, with a weak D call TRBD1 (5 bases). This CDR3 comprises 14 residues. Germline assignment: CDR1 SGHTA and CDR2 FQGNSA. V dropped 1 base and J dropped 3 bases, with 7 bases sitting between them. CDR3 sequence reads: CASSLGQTNQPQHF. The CDR3, as DNA: TGTGCCAGCAGCTTAGGACAGACCAATCAGCCCCAGCATTTT.

This clone showed up just a few times. The chain joins TRBV15 to TRBJ2-1; 7 nucleotides line up with TRBD2. The CDR3 totals 14 residues. V trimming: 1 base; J trimming: 3 bases; junction bases outside the gene matches: 0. Germline V gene data show CDR1 as LNHNV and CDR2 as YYDKDF (reference sequence). CDR3 region: CATSRAGGYNEQFF. CDR3 nucleotide sequence: TGTGCCACCAGCAGAGCGGGGGGCTACAATGAGCAGTTCTTC.